The present entry profiles one T cell receptor beta chain with its context. Its binding antigen is unknown. The input lacks base qualities; no much larger clone sits a single base away. From the germline V gene (reference sequence), CDR1 is GTSNPN and CDR2 is SVGIG. Here V drops 2 bases and J drops 2 bases, and the junction holds 6 bases not matched to any gene. From the cysteine up to the phenylalanine, the CDR3 has a length of 14 residues. The only DNA kept is the CDR3, 42 bases in frame from the first base. This entry is derived from a study of radiation and T cells in renal cell carcinoma (dated by TCRdb to about 2020). Regarding the complete study: Samples were obtained from a clinical trial, in which 15 Gy stereotactic body radiation therapy was delivered to primary renal cell carcinomas and nephrectomy was performed 4 weeks later. A total of around 50 samples underwent TCR beta sequencing, made up of approximately 26 tumors and roughly 27 peripheral blood samples. Across all 53 samples, around 4,000,000 unique CDR3 nucleotide sequences, encoding 2 million to 3 million unique CDR3 amino acid sequences, were identified.

On the study overall, not on this receptor specifically: Tracking of blood repertoire dynamics stopped at roughly 29 days after treatment, with no follow-up past that point. Top tumor clonotypes rose in blood from baseline to 2 weeks post-radiation, then contracted by 4 weeks, suggesting transient expansion of tumor-resident clones. No pretreatment tumor biopsies were available, so the baseline intratumoral presence of clonotypes could not be determined. The single-armed trial design could not address effects of radiation dose or scheduling on the TCR repertoire.

Following the manufacturer's recommendations, the immunoSEQ kit was used to generate TCR beta libraries from genomic DNA. For library preparation, a first multiplex PCR was performed with proprietary primers, followed by a second PCR in which unique barcodes were added, and bead cleanups were performed after each round. A kit-provided positive control reaction and a negative control reaction were included in every sample batch. The final libraries were assessed on an Agilent 4200 TapeStation D1000 ScreenTape, pooled by volume, and quantified by qPCR. An Illumina NextSeq500 fitted with a MidOutput 150-cycle cartridge performed the sequencing, running 156 Read1 cycles and 15 Index1 cycles with the kit's custom primers. The pooled library was loaded at approximately 0.92 pM, and about 20% PhiX control was spiked in. The authors' analysis ran thus. Vendor-processed data were analyzed in R, and a clonotype was defined as all T cells sharing the same CDR3 nucleotide sequence. In the clone abundance analyses, frequencies in each sample were normalized to that sample's 10,000 most abundant clones. Public T cell clones, which averaged fewer than five per sample, were removed prior to analysis. A difference in abundance of at least 32-fold between compartments was used to define tumor-enriched and baseline blood-enriched clonotypes. A beta-binomial differential abundance model was used to identify clonotypes that expanded or contracted between blood time points. The Baroni-Urbani and Buser coefficient was used to measure tumor-blood repertoire similarity, and groups were compared with two-tailed Wilcoxon tests in R. What TCRdb holds here is the immuneACCESS table cut down to in-frame rearrangements. Part of the clones is not present; checked against another copy, under half of the missing clones reflect an unresolved V gene, and the others are unexplained. Clone size and the V and J calls come from that table; the DNA yielded D and trimming. Counted in this sample were some 150,000 clones; roughly 86% of them appeared once. The ten biggest clones cover roughly 13% of the sample.

The meaning of the sample's time point label: blood 2 weeks post-SBRT. The treatment or condition tag for this specimen amounts to: 15 Gy SBRT to primary tumor, nephrectomy 4 weeks later. To follow tumor-enriched clonotypes, peripheral blood was collected serially from radiation-treated patients at baseline and again at 2 weeks and 4 weeks after SBRT. Every patient had renal cell carcinoma of clear cell pathology. The QIAamp DNA Blood Mini Kit (Qiagen) was used to prepare genomic DNA for TCR sequencing. The analyses included only samples that passed all quality control checks. The chain uses TRBV30 and TRBJ2-7, with 7 junctional bases fitting TRBD1. This TCR derives from a woman in her fifties or sixties with renal cell carcinoma. This sample comprised blood, obtained from a patient whose treatment included radiotherapy and nephrectomy. The bases read TGTGCCTGGAGTTTAGGGACAGAGGCCTACGAGCAGTACTTC. Its protein reads: CAWSLGTEAYEQYF.